This T cell receptor beta chain was observed in a study of shared clonotypes between healthy human individuals. Background on the study: The cohort had two women and a few men, ages 18 to 49.

The method was immunoSEQ multiplex PCR; TCRdb's version includes in-frame clones alone and lacks a portion of them. There are over 2 million clones in the sample; 85% to 95% occur only once, and 0.3% to 0.45% lies in the top ten. This CDR3 comprises 13 residues. Germline-derived CDR1 and CDR2 are MNHEY and SVGAGI. Trimming cost V 0 bases and J 7 bases, with 9 bases left between them. The gene calls are TRBV6-5 and TRBJ1-1; D is unclear. This sequence was found in a man younger than 30 in good health. Some clones in this sample may be carry-over from other donors' samples. Sequencing was carried out using naive CD4+ T cells from PBMCs. The subset was: CD45RA+ positively selected. Written as DNA, the CDR3 is TGTGCCAGCAGTTACTCGATCCAGCTTGAAGCTTTCTTT. This encodes CASSYSIQLEAFF.